Listed here are 9 T cell receptor beta chains from one sample, sequenced in a study of OX40 agonist ivuxolimab in advanced cancers. Profiling relied on immunoSEQ multiplex PCR, and the TCRdb table lists in-frame clones only, not all of them. Counted here are tens of thousands of clones, approximately 84% occurring once; the ten biggest clones make up roughly 30%. Sequenced material: CD4+ or CD8+ T cells sorted from blood, taken in a trial of the OX40 agonist ivuxolimab. The receptors stem from an adult with an advanced solid tumor such as melanoma, head and neck, liver or kidney cancer.

The chain uses TRBV27 and TRBJ2-1; D is tentatively TRBD1 or TRBD2 (5 bases each). Germline V gene data show CDR1 as MNHEY and CDR2 as SMNVEV (reference sequence). The CDR3 runs to 16 residues. V was cut by 5 bases and J by 0 bases, with 14 bases left in between. In nucleotides, the CDR3 is TGTGCCAGCAGTCCCCGGGGCCTGAGCTCCTACAATGAGCAGTTCTTC. The encoded protein is CASSPRGLSSYNEQFF.

The V and J genes are TRBV30 and TRBJ2-2, with 12 bases lining up with TRBD2. The germline V gene has CDR1 GTSNPN and CDR2 SVGIG (reference sequence). V lost 1 base to trimming and J lost 0 bases; unmatched junction nucleotides: 3. The CDR3 is 17 amino acids. CDR3 in amino acids: CAWSGLAGESNTGELFF. The CDR3 DNA is TGTGCCTGGAGTGGACTAGCGGGAGAATCGAACACCGGGGAGCTGTTTTTT.

CDR3 nucleotides: TGTGCCAGCAGCTTAGCACTAGCGGGGGGGGATGAGCAGTTCTTC. This gives the protein CASSLALAGGDEQFF. V gene TRBV7-2 combines with J gene TRBJ2-1; 13 nucleotides line up with TRBD2. CDR1 SGHTA and CDR2 FQGNSA come from the germline V gene. The ends lost 0 bases at V and 8 bases at J; junction bases unmatched: 1. CDR3 length equals 15 residues.

CDR3 protein: CASNDWGEPNIEGSNQPQHF. The CDR3, as DNA: TGTGCCAGCAACGATTGGGGGGAACCGAATATAGAGGGCAGCAATCAGCCCCAGCATTTT. J is TRBJ1-5 and V is TRBV28, with TRBD1 as a possible D gene (5 bases). Per germline, CDR1 MDHEN and CDR2 SYDVKM. Deletions cut 7 bases from V and 1 base from J, with 29 bases between. The CDR3 covers 20 residues. Drawing the rest from reference TRBV28 and TRBJ1-5, the complete variable domain is DVKVTQSSRYLVKRTGEKVFLECVQDMDHENMFWYRQDPGLGLRLIYFSYDVKMKEKGDIPEGYSVSREKKERFSLILESASTNQTSMYLCASNDWGEPNIEGSNQPQHFGDGTRLSIL.

As concerns this clone: An end of the junction differs from the germline gene, which may be a read error. The rearrangement links TRBV30 to TRBJ2-6, with 8 bases lining up with TRBD1. The CDR3 is 12 residues long. Germline V gene lookup returns CDR1 GTSNPN and CDR2 SVGIG (reference sequence). The CDR3 here is CAWSTLLTGESF. The CDR3 DNA sequence: TGTGCCTGGAGTACATTGCTGACAGGGGAGTCTTTC.

V usage is TRBV9 and J usage is TRBJ2-2; 12 nucleotides align to TRBD2. The CDR3 length is 17 residues. Trimming at V came to 0 bases and at J to 3 bases, leaving 3 bases not matched to a gene. Germline V CDR1 and CDR2: SGDLS, YYNGEE. The CDR3 nucleotides are TGTGCCAGCAGCGTAGGACTAGCGGGAGCCGACACCGGGGAGCTGTTTTTT. This gives the protein CASSVGLAGADTGELFF.

The chain recombines TRBV6-1 with TRBJ1-6, with D unresolved. The CDR3 is 16 amino acids. In germline, CDR1 is MNHNS, CDR2 SASEGT. V was trimmed by 1 base and J by 3 bases, leaving 10 bases between them. CDR3 sequence: CASSEGGMYYNSPLHF. CDR3 nucleotide sequence: TGTGCCAGCAGTGAAGGGGGAATGTACTATAATTCACCCCTCCACTTT.

This chain joins TRBV5-1 and TRBJ2-7, with D possibly being TRBD1 (7 bases). CDR1 SGHRS and CDR2 YFSETQ come from the germline V gene. The germline V and J ends were trimmed by 0 bases and 5 bases, with 12 bases remaining between them. The CDR3 sequence is 14 residues long. In nucleotides, the CDR3 is TGCGCCAGCAGCTTGGGCAGGGGGGAGCACGAGCAGTACTTC. Translating it yields CASSLGRGEHEQYF.

The chain carries TRBV29-1 and TRBJ2-3; D assignment may be TRBD1 or TRBD2 (5 bases each). Looked up from germline, CDR1 is SQVTM and CDR2 is ANQGSEA. CDR3 length: 12 residues. Trimming left V 7 bases short and J 1 base short, with 9 bases between. In DNA form, the CDR3 reads TGCAGCGCCTGGGACGGCACAGATACGCAGTATTTT. Translated: CSAWDGTDTQYF.